Each of the 11 T cell receptor beta chains below was sequenced from the same sample in a study of T-cell reconstitution after alpha-beta-depleted transplantation in children. Researchers prepared the TCRbeta library using unique molecular identifiers, the study reports. TCRdb re-analysed the PCR reads in MiXCR, keeping a single row per CDR3 protein. The sample holds hundreds of thousands of distinct CDR3 sequences, 11% seen once. The material was PBMCs, obtained before TCRalphabeta/CD19-depleted stem cell transplant. These receptors were collected from a child under two years old with acute myeloid leukemia, due to receive a stem cell transplant.

To note about this clonotype: At one end the junction does not follow the germline gene, possibly because of a read error. This chain connects TRBV10-2 to TRBJ2-4; 16 bases are shared with TRBD2. This CDR3 is built from 18 residues. Germline CDR1 and CDR2: WSHSY and SAAADI. CDR3 sequence: CACSEGLAGGPAKNIQYF. DNA of the CDR3: TGCGCCTGCAGTGAGGGACTAGCGGGAGGGCCAGCCAAAAACATTCAGTACTTC.

This clonotype has ten or more counts. The CDR3 DNA sequence: TGCGCCAGCAGGGAACTGGGACTCAGCTCCTACGAGCAGTACTTC. It encodes CASRELGLSSYEQYF. This chain connects TRBV10-2 to TRBJ2-7; possibly TRBD2 for D (6 bases). V was trimmed by 6 bases and J by 0 bases, leaving 15 bases between them. This CDR3 comprises 15 residues. From germline, CDR1 is WSHSY and CDR2 SAAADI.

This clonotype was seen many times. This chain links TRBV5-1 with TRBJ2-7; 10 nucleotides align to TRBD2. The CDR3 has 18 amino acids. Unmatched junction bases numbered 12, after V lost 1 base and J lost 2 bases. Germline-derived CDR1 and CDR2 are SGHRS and YFSETQ. The CDR3 region has the DNA TGCGCCAGCAGCTTGAGGTCTAGCGGGAGACACCTACCCTACGAGCAGTACTTC. Its translation: CASSLRSSGRHLPYEQYF.

This clonotype showed up many times. The chain uses TRBV20-1 and TRBJ2-7; D call uncertain. Germline CDR1 reads DFQATT; CDR2 reads SNEGSKA (reference sequence). V lost 0 bases, J lost 2 bases, and 14 bases lay in between. This CDR3 has 15 residues. This CDR3 reads CSARDLPIPAYEQYF. As DNA, the CDR3 is TGCAGTGCTAGAGACCTACCCATTCCAGCCTACGAGCAGTACTTC.

This clonotype was detected many times. The chain uses TRBV29-1 and TRBJ1-1; 7 bases fit TRBD1. The CDR3 totals 15 residues. V lost 7 bases, J lost 3 bases, and 14 bases stayed unmatched. Germline V lookup: CDR1 SQVTM, CDR2 ANQGSEA. The CDR3 coding sequence is TGCAGCGCTACATACACGACAGGGTCTGACACTGAAGCTTTCTTT. Its protein product is CSATYTTGSDTEAFF.

The rearrangement joins TRBV29-1 to TRBJ2-7; 8 bases line up with TRBD1. Trimming cost V 4 bases and J 0 bases; bases outside gene matches: 8. The germline CDR1 and CDR2 sequences are SQVTM and ANQGSEA. The CDR3 totals 15 residues. The CDR3 is CSVAPNRGTSYEQYF. The CDR3 DNA reads as TGCAGCGTTGCCCCAAACAGGGGGACCTCCTACGAGCAGTACTTC.

This clonotype has a single count. This may arise from a read error, as a much more abundant clone is one base away. This sequence joins TRBV2 and TRBJ2-1; TRBD1 aligns across 10 bases. Germline trimming cut 11 bases from V and 7 bases from J; bases unmatched to any gene: 23. The CDR3 covers 18 residues. Per germline, CDR1 SNHLY and CDR2 FYNNEI. The CDR3 spells CACNRGQGIGATANEQFF. CDR3 bases: TGTGCCTGCAACCGGGGACAGGGGATAGGGGCAACGGCAAATGAGCAGTTCTTC.

This clonotype was recorded many times. CDR3 nucleotide sequence: TGCAGTGCCGTGACTAGCGGGGCGACCGGGGAGCTGTTTTTT. Encoded protein: CSAVTSGATGELFF. This sequence joins TRBV20-1 and TRBJ2-2, with 11 nucleotides matching TRBD2. The junction had 5 bases not matched to a gene; V was cut back by 6 bases and J by 5 bases. CDR1 DFQATT and CDR2 SNEGSKA come from the germline V gene (reference sequence). CDR3 length: 14 residues.

This clonotype was seen repeatedly, ten times or more. V is TRBV11-1 and J is TRBJ2-1, with 9 bases that match TRBD2. This CDR3 has 16 residues. Germline V gene sequence: CDR1 SGHAT, CDR2 FQDESV (reference sequence). The V and J ends lost 3 bases and 3 bases, in that order; junction bases with no gene match: 6. CDR3 in DNA: TGTGCCAGCAGCTTCCCGCGCGGGAGGGTCTACAATGAGCAGTTCTTC. Encoded protein: CASSFPRGRVYNEQFF.

This clonotype was observed many times. The V call is TRBV7-3, the J call TRBJ1-6; 9 bases match TRBD1. V was clipped by 5 bases and J by 7 bases; unmatched bases: 6. Per germline, CDR1 SGHTA and CDR2 FQGTGA. This CDR3 contains 15 residues. The CDR3 bases are TGTGCCAGCAGCGAAGGGACAGGGTGGAATTCACCCCTCCACTTT. Protein sequence: CASSEGTGWNSPLHF.

The chain joins TRBV28 to TRBJ2-5, with a possible D match to TRBD2 (6 bases). The CDR3 has 15 residues. V lost 4 bases to trimming and J lost 3 bases, with 15 bases between them. The germline gives CDR1 MDHEN, CDR2 SYDVKM. CDR3: CASSYPSRGEETQYF. CDR3 coding DNA: TGTGCCAGCAGTTACCCCTCGCGGGGCGAAGAGACCCAGTACTTC.